Given below is one TCR beta chain in context. Its antigen is not known. The data stem from a study of CD8+ T cells in alopecia areata. Overall study results and limits: Lesional scalp, especially alopecia totalis/universalis, showed higher clonality than normal scalp. Sequences from scalp samples also cover resident alphabeta T cells of normal skin.

Obtained from alopecia areata patients were lesional scalp punch biopsies along with peripheral blood. PBMCs were stained for CD3, CD4 and CD8, and CD4+ and CD8+ T cells were sorted. cDNA prepared by RNA extraction and subsequent reverse transcription served as the template for sequencing. The repertoire was sequenced with immunoSEQ multiplex PCR; TCRdb's copy has only in-frame clones and lacks some. The sample includes a few hundred thousand clones, around two thirds of them seen just once. The CDR3 extends over 13 amino acids. Trimming cost V 0 bases and J 7 bases, with 13 bases left between them. Germline V lookup: CDR1 GTSNPN, CDR2 SVGIG (reference sequence).

The sample in question was CD4+ T cells sorted from blood, obtained at week 0. The TCR comes from a human donor with alopecia areata. V usage is TRBV30 and J usage is TRBJ2-7, with no clear D. The CDR3 reads CAWSVIPGVEQYF. The CDR3 nucleotides are TGTGCCTGGAGTGTAATCCCGGGCGTGGAGCAGTACTTC.